Listed below are T cell receptor beta chains from one sample, sequenced in a study of response to subunit inactivated influenza vaccine. TCRdb ran MiXCR on the RT-PCR reads and lists one entry per CDR3 protein. The table shows more than 450,000 distinct CDR3 sequences, with 10% to 15% occurring only once. Material: PBMCs from blood, obtained on the day of vaccination. The receptors were sampled from a man aged 45 to 65 who received an inactivated influenza vaccine. The CDR3 runs from the conserved cysteine through the conserved F or W. The order of the fields is J gene, clone size, V gene, D gene, CDR3 DNA, CDR3 protein. A D gene is named only where the DNA matches it firmly. The listing skips clone size in some rows; elsewhere it reads once, few, many or a size class.

J gene: TRBJ2-7
clone size: -
V gene: TRBV6-1
D gene: TRBD2
CDR3 DNA: TGTGCCAGCAGAAACGGCCAGCGGGGGACCTACGAGCAGTACTTC
CDR3 protein: CASRNGQRGTYEQYF

J gene: TRBJ1-1
clone size: few
V gene: TRBV9
D gene: -
CDR3 DNA: TGTGCCAGCAGCGTACAGGGACATCTGAACACTGAAGCTTTCTTT
CDR3 protein: CASSVQGHLNTEAFF

J gene: TRBJ2-3
clone size: few
V gene: TRBV7-9
D gene: -
CDR3 DNA: TGTGCCAGCAGCTTTGGGGGGGCAGCTCCCACAGATACGCAGTATTTT
CDR3 protein: CASSFGGAAPTDTQYF

J gene: TRBJ1-3
clone size: few
V gene: TRBV10-3
D gene: TRBD1
CDR3 DNA: TGTGCCATCAGTGAGTCGACAGGGGACACCATATATTTT
CDR3 protein: CAISESTGDTIYF

J gene: TRBJ2-1
clone size: many
V gene: TRBV24-1
D gene: -
CDR3 DNA: TGTGCCACCAGTGATTCTAGAGCGAGGAACCGAAGACAGCAGTTCTTC
CDR3 protein: CATSDSRARNRRQQFF

J gene: TRBJ2-1
clone size: many
V gene: TRBV7-2
D gene: TRBD2
CDR3 DNA: TGTGCCAGCAGCTTAGCCGGGACTAGCGTATACAATGAGCAGTTCTTC
CDR3 protein: CASSLAGTSVYNEQFF

J gene: TRBJ2-7
clone size: -
V gene: TRBV7-2
D gene: TRBD1
CDR3 DNA: TGTGCCAGCAGCCCAGGACAGGAGCTTTACTTC
CDR3 protein: CASSPGQELYF

J gene: TRBJ2-2
clone size: -
V gene: TRBV9
D gene: -
CDR3 DNA: TGTGCCAGCAGCGTAAGGGAAGGTACCGGGGAGCTGTTTTTT
CDR3 protein: CASSVREGTGELFF

J gene: TRBJ2-2
clone size: few
V gene: TRBV11-1
D gene: TRBD1
CDR3 DNA: TGTGCCAGCAGCCACTCGGACAGGGGGCTGAGCGGGGAGCTGTTTTTT
CDR3 protein: CASSHSDRGLSGELFF

J gene: TRBJ2-1
clone size: few
V gene: TRBV20-1
D gene: -
CDR3 DNA: TGCAGTGCTAGAAGGTCAGGGGCCTACAATGAGCAGTTCTTC
CDR3 protein: CSARRSGAYNEQFF

J gene: TRBJ2-1
clone size: few
V gene: TRBV20-1
D gene: TRBD2
CDR3 DNA: TGCAGTGCTACCGGGACTAGCGGGGGCCTAGAGCAGTTCTTC
CDR3 protein: CSATGTSGGLEQFF

J gene: TRBJ2-6
clone size: few
V gene: TRBV9
D gene: -
CDR3 DNA: TGTGCCAGCAACCACGGAGAATCGGGGGCCAACGTCCTGACTTTC
CDR3 protein: CASNHGESGANVLTF

J gene: TRBJ2-5
clone size: -
V gene: TRBV18
D gene: -
CDR3 DNA: TGTGCCAGCTCAGCAGGGGTCCCACGCTTCCAAGAGACCCAGTACTTC
CDR3 protein: CASSAGVPRFQETQYF

J gene: TRBJ2-7
clone size: few
V gene: TRBV27
D gene: -
CDR3 DNA: TGTGCCAGCAGTTTAAGGTTAGGCGAGCAGTACTTC
CDR3 protein: CASSLRLGEQYF

J gene: TRBJ2-2
clone size: few
V gene: TRBV20-1
D gene: -
CDR3 DNA: TGCAGTGCTAGAGACCTGGGACCGGGAGCCGGGGAGCTGTTTTTT
CDR3 protein: CSARDLGPGAGELFF

J gene: TRBJ2-1
clone size: -
V gene: TRBV14
D gene: -
CDR3 DNA: TGTGCCAGCAGCCCGTGGACTACGGGTGAGCAGTTCTTC
CDR3 protein: CASSPWTTGEQFF

J gene: TRBJ2-1
clone size: few
V gene: TRBV5-5
D gene: -
CDR3 DNA: TGTGCCAGCAGCTTGGTCCAGCGAGCAATATACAATGAGCAGTTCTTC
CDR3 protein: CASSLVQRAIYNEQFF

J gene: TRBJ2-7
clone size: many
V gene: TRBV15
D gene: -
CDR3 DNA: TGTGCCACCAGCAGAGACCCGACAGCCTACGAGCAGTACTTC
CDR3 protein: CATSRDPTAYEQYF

J gene: TRBJ2-1
clone size: many
V gene: TRBV12-3/TRBV12-4
D gene: -
CDR3 DNA: TGTGCCAGCAGTCGGGGTGGGAATGAGCAGTTCTTC
CDR3 protein: CASSRGGNEQFF